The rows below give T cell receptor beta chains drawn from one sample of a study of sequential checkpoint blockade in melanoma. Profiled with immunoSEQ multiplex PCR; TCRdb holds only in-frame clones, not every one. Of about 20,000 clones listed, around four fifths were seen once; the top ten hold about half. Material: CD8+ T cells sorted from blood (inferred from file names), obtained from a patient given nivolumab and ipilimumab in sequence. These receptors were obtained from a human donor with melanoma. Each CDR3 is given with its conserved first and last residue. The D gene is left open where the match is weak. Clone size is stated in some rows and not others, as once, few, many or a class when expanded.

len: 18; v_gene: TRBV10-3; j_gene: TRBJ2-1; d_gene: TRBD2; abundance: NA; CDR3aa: CAISERLAGGQPNNEQFF; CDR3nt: TGTGCCATCAGTGAACGGCTAGCGGGGGGGCAACCTAACAATGAGCAGTTCTTC
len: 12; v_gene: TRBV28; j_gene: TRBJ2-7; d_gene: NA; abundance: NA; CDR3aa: CASSPVGGKQYF; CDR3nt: TGTGCCAGCAGCCCGGTAGGGGGTAAGCAGTACTTC
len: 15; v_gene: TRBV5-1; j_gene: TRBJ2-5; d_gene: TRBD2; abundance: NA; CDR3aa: CASSLVVAGQETQYF; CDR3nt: TGCGCCAGCAGCTTGGTGGTAGCGGGGCAAGAGACCCAGTACTTC
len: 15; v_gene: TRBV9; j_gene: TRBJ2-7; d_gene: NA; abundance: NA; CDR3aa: CASSVATGYTYEQYF; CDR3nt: TGTGCCAGCAGCGTAGCTACAGGGTATACCTACGAGCAGTACTTC
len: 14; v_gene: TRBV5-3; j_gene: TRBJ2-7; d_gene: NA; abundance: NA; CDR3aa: CARSHPRGSYEQYF; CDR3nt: TGTGCCAGAAGCCACCCTCGGGGCTCCTACGAGCAGTACTTC
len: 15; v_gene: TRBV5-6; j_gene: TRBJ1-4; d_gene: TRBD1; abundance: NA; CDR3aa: CASSRFGTGAEKLFF; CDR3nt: TGTGCCAGCAGCCGTTTCGGGACAGGGGCTGAAAAACTGTTTTTT
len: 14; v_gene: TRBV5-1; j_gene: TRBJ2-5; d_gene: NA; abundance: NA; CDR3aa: CASSSRQDKETQYF; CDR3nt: TGCGCCAGCAGCTCGCGACAGGACAAAGAGACCCAGTACTTC
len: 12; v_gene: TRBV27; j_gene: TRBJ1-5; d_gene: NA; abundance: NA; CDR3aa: CASSSGDQPQHF; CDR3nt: TGTGCCAGCAGTTCAGGGGATCAGCCCCAGCATTTT
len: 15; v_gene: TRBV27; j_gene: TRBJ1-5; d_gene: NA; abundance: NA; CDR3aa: CASSLSGSSNQPQHF; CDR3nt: TGTGCCAGCAGTTTATCGGGCAGTAGCAATCAGCCCCAGCATTTT
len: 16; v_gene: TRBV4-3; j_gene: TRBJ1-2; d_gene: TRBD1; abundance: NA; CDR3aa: CASSRGTGGDLYGYTF; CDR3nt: TGCGCCAGCAGCCGAGGCACAGGGGGCGACCTCTATGGCTACACCTTC
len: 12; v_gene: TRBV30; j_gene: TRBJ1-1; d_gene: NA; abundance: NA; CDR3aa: CASRLINTEAFF; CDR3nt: TGTGCCTCCCGACTGATAAACACTGAAGCTTTCTTT
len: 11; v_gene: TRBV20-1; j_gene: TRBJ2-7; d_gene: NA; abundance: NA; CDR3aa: CSARGPYEQYF; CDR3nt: TGCAGTGCTAGAGGCCCCTACGAGCAGTACTTC
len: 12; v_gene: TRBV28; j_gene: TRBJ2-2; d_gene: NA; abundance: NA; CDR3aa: CASSLFSGELFF; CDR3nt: TGTGCCAGCAGTTTATTCTCCGGGGAGCTGTTTTTT
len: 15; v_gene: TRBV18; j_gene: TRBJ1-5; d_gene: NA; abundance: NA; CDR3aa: CASSLTGSGNQPQHF; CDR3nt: TGTGCCAGCTCACTAACAGGGTCGGGCAATCAGCCCCAGCATTTT
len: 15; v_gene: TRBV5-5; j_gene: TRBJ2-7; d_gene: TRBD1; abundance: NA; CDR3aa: CASSDRDRSSYEQYF; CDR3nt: TGTGCCAGCAGCGACCGGGACAGGAGCTCTTACGAGCAGTACTTC
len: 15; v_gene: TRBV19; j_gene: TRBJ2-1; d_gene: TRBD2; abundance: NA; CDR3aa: CASSMTSGGYNEQFF; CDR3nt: TGTGCCAGTAGTATGACTAGCGGGGGATACAATGAGCAGTTCTTC
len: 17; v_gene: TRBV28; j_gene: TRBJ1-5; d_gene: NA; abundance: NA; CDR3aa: CASIKSGGRYSNQPQHF; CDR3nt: TGTGCCAGCATAAAGTCGGGCGGGCGATATAGCAATCAGCCCCAGCATTTT
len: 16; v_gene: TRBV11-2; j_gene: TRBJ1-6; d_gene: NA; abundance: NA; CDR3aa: CASSLDRGSYNSPLHF; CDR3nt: TGTGCCAGCAGCTTAGACAGGGGCTCCTATAATTCACCCCTCCACTTT
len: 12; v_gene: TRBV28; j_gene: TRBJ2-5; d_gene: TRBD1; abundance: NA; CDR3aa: CAIRQGLETQYF; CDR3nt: TGTGCCATAAGACAGGGGCTGGAGACCCAGTACTTC
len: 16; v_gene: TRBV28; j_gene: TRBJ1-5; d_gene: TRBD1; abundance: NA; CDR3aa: CASSLRWTGSNQPQHF; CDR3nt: TGTGCCAGCAGTTTACGCTGGACAGGGAGCAATCAGCCCCAGCATTTT
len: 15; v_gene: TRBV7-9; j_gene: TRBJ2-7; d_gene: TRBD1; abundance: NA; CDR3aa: CASSFAGTGSYEQYF; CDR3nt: TGTGCCAGCAGCTTCGCCGGGACAGGTTCCTACGAGCAGTACTTC
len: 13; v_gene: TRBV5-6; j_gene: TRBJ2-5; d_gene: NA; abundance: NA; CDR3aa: CASSRPGYETQYF; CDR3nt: TGTGCCAGCAGCCGTCCCGGGTATGAAACCCAGTACTTC
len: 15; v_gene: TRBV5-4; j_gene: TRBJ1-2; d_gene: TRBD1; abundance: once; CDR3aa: CASSSDRSPIYGYTF; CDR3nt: TGTGCCAGCAGCTCGGACAGGTCCCCTATCTATGGCTACACCTTC
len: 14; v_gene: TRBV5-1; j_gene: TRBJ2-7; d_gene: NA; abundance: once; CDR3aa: CASSARGFGYEQYF; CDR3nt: TGCGCCAGCAGTGCGCGCGGTTTCGGCTACGAGCAGTACTTC
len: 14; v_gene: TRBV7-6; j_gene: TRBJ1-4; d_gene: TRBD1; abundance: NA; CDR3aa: CATASDRANEKLFF; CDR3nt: TGTGCCACCGCCTCGGACAGGGCAAATGAAAAACTGTTTTTT
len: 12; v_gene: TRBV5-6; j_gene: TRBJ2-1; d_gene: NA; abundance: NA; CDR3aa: CASSPGFNEQFF; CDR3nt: TGTGCCAGCAGCCCGGGGTTCAATGAGCAGTTCTTC
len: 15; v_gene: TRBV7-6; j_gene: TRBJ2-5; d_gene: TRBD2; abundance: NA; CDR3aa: CASSLGGGGQETQYF; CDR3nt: TGTGCCAGCAGCTTGGGCGGCGGGGGCCAAGAGACCCAGTACTTC
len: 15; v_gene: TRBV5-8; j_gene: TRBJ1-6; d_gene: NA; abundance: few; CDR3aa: CASSLDGGYNSPLHF; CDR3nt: TGTGCCAGCAGCTTAGACGGCGGTTATAATTCACCCCTCCACTTT
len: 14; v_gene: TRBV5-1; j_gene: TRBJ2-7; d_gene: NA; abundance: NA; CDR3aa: CASSLVHGSGEQYF; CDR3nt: TGCGCCAGCAGCTTGGTTCACGGGAGCGGCGAGCAGTACTTC
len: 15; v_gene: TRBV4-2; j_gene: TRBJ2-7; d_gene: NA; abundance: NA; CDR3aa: CASSQAAGAIYEQYF; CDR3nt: TGTGCCAGCAGCCAAGCGGCGGGGGCCATCTACGAGCAGTACTTC
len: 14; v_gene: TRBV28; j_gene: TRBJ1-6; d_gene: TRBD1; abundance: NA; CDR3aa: CASRHRGYNSPLHF; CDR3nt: TGTGCCAGCAGGCACAGGGGATACAATTCACCCCTCCACTTT
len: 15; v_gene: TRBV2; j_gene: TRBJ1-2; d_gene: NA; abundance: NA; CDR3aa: CASSEVQGFHYGYTF; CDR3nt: TGTGCCAGCAGTGAAGTCCAGGGTTTTCACTATGGCTACACCTTC
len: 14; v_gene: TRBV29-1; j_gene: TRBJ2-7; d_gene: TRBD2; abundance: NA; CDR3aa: CSVSLAGEPYEQYF; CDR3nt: TGCAGCGTTTCACTAGCGGGTGAACCTTACGAGCAGTACTTC
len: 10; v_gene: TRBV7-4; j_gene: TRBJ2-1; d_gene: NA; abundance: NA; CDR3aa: CASSLLEQFF; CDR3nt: TGTGCCAGCAGCTTACTTGAGCAGTTCTTC
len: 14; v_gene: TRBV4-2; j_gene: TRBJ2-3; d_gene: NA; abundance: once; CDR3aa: CASSPRVLATTQYF; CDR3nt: TGTGCCAGCAGCCCAAGAGTCCTAGCAACTACGCAGTATTTT
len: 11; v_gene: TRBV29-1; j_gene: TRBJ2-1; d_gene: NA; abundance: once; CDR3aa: CSVDLRGEQFF; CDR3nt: TGCAGCGTTGATTTACGAGGTGAGCAGTTCTTC
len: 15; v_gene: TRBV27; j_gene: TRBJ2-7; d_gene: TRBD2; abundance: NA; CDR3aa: CASSPLAGGPDEQYF; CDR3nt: TGTGCCAGCAGTCCTCTAGCGGGGGGGCCGGACGAGCAGTACTTC
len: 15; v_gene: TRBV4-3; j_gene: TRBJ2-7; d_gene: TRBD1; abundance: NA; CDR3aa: CASSQAGTGSYEQYF; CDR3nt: TGCGCCAGCAGCCAAGCCGGGACAGGGTCCTACGAGCAGTACTTC
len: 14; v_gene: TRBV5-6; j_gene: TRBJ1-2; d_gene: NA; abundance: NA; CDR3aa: CASSLQREPCGYTF; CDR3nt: TGTGCCAGCAGCTTACAAAGGGAGCCGTGTGGCTACACCTTC
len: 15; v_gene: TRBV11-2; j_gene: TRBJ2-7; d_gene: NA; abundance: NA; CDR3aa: CASSPRPTGVYEQYF; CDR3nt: TGTGCCAGCAGCCCACGACCTACCGGGGTCTACGAGCAGTACTTC
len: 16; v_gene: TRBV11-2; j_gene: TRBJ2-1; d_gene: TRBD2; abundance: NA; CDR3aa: CASSRTSGGAIYEQFF; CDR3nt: TGTGCCAGCAGCCGAACTAGCGGGGGGGCCATATATGAGCAGTTCTTC
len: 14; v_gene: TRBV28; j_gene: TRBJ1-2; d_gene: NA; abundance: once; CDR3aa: CASIALHRVAGYTF; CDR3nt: TGTGCCAGCATTGCCCTTCACAGGGTGGCCGGCTACACCTTC
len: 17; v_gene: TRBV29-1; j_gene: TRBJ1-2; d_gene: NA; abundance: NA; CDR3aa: CSVEDPLSRTEDYGYTF; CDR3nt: TGCAGCGTTGAAGATCCCCTATCCCGGACAGAGGACTATGGCTACACCTTC